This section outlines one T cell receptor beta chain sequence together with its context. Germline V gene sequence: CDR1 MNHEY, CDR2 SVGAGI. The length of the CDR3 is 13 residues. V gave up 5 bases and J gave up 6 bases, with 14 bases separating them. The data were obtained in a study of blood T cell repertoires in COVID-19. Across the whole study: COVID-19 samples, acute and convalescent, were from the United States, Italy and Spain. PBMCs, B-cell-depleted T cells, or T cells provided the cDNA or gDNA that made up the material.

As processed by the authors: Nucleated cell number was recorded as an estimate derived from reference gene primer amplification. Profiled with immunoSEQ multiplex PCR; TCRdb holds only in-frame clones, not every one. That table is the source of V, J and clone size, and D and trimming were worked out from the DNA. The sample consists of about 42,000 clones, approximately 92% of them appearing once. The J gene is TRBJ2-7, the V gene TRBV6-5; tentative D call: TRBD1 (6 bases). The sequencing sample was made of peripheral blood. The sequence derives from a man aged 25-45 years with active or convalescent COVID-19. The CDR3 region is CASSPPTGSEQYV. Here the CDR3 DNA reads TGTGCCAGCAGTCCCCCAACAGGGTCCGAGCAGTACGTC.